This TCR beta chain was sequenced during a study of technical replicates of blood from a few donors. Sequencing used immunoSEQ multiplex PCR; TCRdb keeps in-frame clones, though not all of them. The top ten clones hold roughly 4% of a sample with tens of thousands of clones, roughly four fifths of them seen once. The V end lost 1 base, the J end lost 12 bases, and 9 bases lay between the germline ends. The germline V gene has CDR1 MGHDK and CDR2 SYGVNS. This CDR3 comprises 12 residues. The clonotype comes from a human donor in good health. Some clones in this sample may be carry-over from other donors' samples. The rearrangement joins TRBV25-1 to TRBJ2-2; D gene ambiguous. The sample taken for sequencing was PBMCs. CDR3 in DNA: TGTGCCAGCAGTGAATCGTCGGTGCAGCTGTTTTTT. Protein product: CASSESSVQLFF.